This TCR beta chain was identified in a study of early T cells in non-severe SARS-CoV-2 infection. Study-level information: Sequencing was performed on bulk RNA from unsorted whole blood, leaving chains unpaired.

V was shortened by 2 bases and J by 4 bases, with 11 bases between the two germline ends. This CDR3 spans 14 amino acids. CDR1 MNHNY and CDR2 SVGAGI come from the germline V gene (reference sequence). Researchers tagged individual cDNA molecules with unique molecular identifiers. Each CDR3 protein gets one entry after TCRdb re-called the 5' RACE reads with MiXCR. The data contain under 35,000 distinct CDR3 sequences, 5.4% of them singletons. This clonotype was seen repeatedly, ten times or more. This clonotype originated in an adult who was a healthcare worker with PCR-confirmed SARS-CoV-2 infection or an uninfected control (not recorded which). The rearrangement links TRBV6-6 to TRBJ1-2; D is unclear. Sample: whole blood. CDR3 region: CASSYREWAYGYTF. The CDR3 DNA is TGTGCCAGCAGTTACAGGGAATGGGCCTATGGCTACACCTTC.